The next 18 T cell receptor beta chains were all read from a single sample in a study of Graves' ophthalmopathy and Graves' hyperthyroidism. Transcripts of RNA were the source for amplifying TCR beta CDR3 regions. Investigators did first-round RT-PCR with HTBI primers, then second-round multiplex PCR. MiXCR, applied by TCRdb to the multiplex PCR reads, yields one record per CDR3 protein. The sample has roughly 400,000 distinct CDR3 sequences, about a sixth seen once. Input material: peripheral blood. The receptor set was obtained from a young woman with Graves' ophthalmopathy.

This clonotype was recorded at least ten times. The chain couples TRBV7-2 to TRBJ2-5, with unresolved D. V was trimmed by 1 base and J by 4 bases, leaving 10 bases between them. The CDR3 covers 14 residues. Germline V gene sequence: CDR1 SGHTA, CDR2 FQGNSA. The CDR3 coding sequence is TGTGCCAGCAGCTTAGACCCTAGGAGAGAGACCCAGTACTTC. This translates into CASSLDPRRETQYF.

This clonotype was seen many times. The J gene is TRBJ1-1, the V gene TRBV20-1, with 7 positions matching TRBD1. Germline CDR1 DFQATT, CDR2 SNEGSKA (reference sequence). V lost 2 bases, J lost 5 bases, and 2 bases stayed unmatched. CDR3 size: 12 residues. The CDR3 DNA reads as TGCAGTGCTAGACCGGGACAGACTGAAGCTTTCTTT. Its protein product is CSARPGQTEAFF.

This clonotype was found many times. V usage is TRBV6-1 and J usage is TRBJ1-1, with 8 positions matching TRBD1. CDR1 and CDR2 (germline): MNHNS, SASEGT. The junction had 3 bases not matched to a gene; V was cut back by 4 bases and J by 5 bases. There are 13 residues in the CDR3. The CDR3 coding sequence is TGTGCCAGCAGTGCGACAGGGGTAACTGAAGCTTTCTTT. Its translation is CASSATGVTEAFF.

The chain links TRBV7-2 to TRBJ2-7; maybe TRBD2 (6 bases). This CDR3 is 15 amino acids long. Trimming left V 5 bases short and J 2 bases short, with 16 bases between. From germline, CDR1 is SGHTA and CDR2 FQGNSA. CDR3 in DNA: TGTGCCAGCAGCGCTACCGGGACTTCAACCTACGAGCAGTACTTC. This gives the protein CASSATGTSTYEQYF.

This chain links TRBV28 with TRBJ2-2; D gene ambiguous. The V gene lost 7 bases and the J gene lost 8 bases, with 14 bases spanning the gap. Germline CDR1 is MDHEN and CDR2 is SYDVKM. The CDR3 is 13 residues long. CDR3 sequence reads: CASTHPPVGELFF. DNA of the CDR3: TGTGCCAGCACTCACCCCCCGGTGGGGGAGCTGTTTTTT.

This clonotype was observed many times. The V call is TRBV4-1, the J call TRBJ2-7; D unclear. The V and J ends lost 3 bases and 1 base respectively, with 16 bases between them. Germline-derived CDR1 and CDR2 are MGHRA and YSYEKL. This CDR3 spans 16 amino acids. CDR3 protein: CASSQWVRGASYEQYF. The CDR3 nucleotides read TGCGCCAGCAGCCAGTGGGTTCGTGGTGCTTCCTACGAGCAGTACTTC.

This clonotype showed up many times. The genes are TRBV19 and TRBJ2-5; 7 bases map to TRBD1. Germline CDR1 and CDR2: LNHDA and SQIVND (reference sequence). The V and J ends lost 4 bases and 5 bases, in that order; junction bases with no gene match: 1. The CDR3 covers 12 residues. The CDR3 sequence: CASSTTGETQYF. The CDR3 coding sequence is TGTGCCAGTAGTACGACAGGGGAGACCCAGTACTTC.

This clonotype appeared many times. The CDR3 nucleotides are TGTGCCAGCAGCGTAAACCTTAGCAATCAGCCCCAGCATTTT. This sequence encodes CASSVNLSNQPQHF. The chain has TRBV9 and TRBJ1-5; D is ambiguous. The CDR3 length is 14 residues. V lost 1 base and J lost 0, with 5 bases in between. CDR1 is SGDLS and CDR2 is YYNGEE in the germline V gene.

Ten or more counts support this clonotype. The gene calls are TRBV30 and TRBJ2-2; 14 bases agree with TRBD2. After removal of 7 bases from V and 5 bases from J, the junction contained 6 bases not matched to a gene. The germline V gene has CDR1 GTSNPN and CDR2 SVGIG (reference sequence). The CDR3 sequence is 15 residues long. CDR3 in amino acids: CAYLGLAGVTGELFF. In nucleotides, the CDR3 is TGTGCCTATTTGGGACTAGCGGGAGTTACCGGGGAGCTGTTTTTT.

The chain carries TRBV6-2 or TRBV6-3 and TRBJ1-5; TRBD1 aligns across 8 bases. The CDR3 contains 14 residues. J lost 5 bases, V lost 7 bases, and 7 bases had no gene match. Germline V lookup: CDR1 MNHEY, CDR2 SVGEGT. The CDR3 sequence: CASTGGQVYQPQHF. DNA for the CDR3: TGTGCCAGCACCGGGGGACAGGTCTATCAGCCCCAGCATTTT.

This clonotype appeared a single time. This chain joins TRBV18 and TRBJ1-1, with D perhaps TRBD1 (5 bases). CDR1 is KGHSH and CDR2 is LQKENI in the germline V gene. V was clipped by 2 bases and J by 10 bases, with 17 bases between them. The length of the CDR3 is 14 residues. CDR3 amino acids: CASSPSDGGLRAFF. The CDR3 DNA reads TGTGCCAGCTCACCATCGGATGGGGGTTTACGAGCTTTCTTT.

Ten or more counts support this clonotype. The chain couples TRBV29-1 to TRBJ2-7; 9 nucleotides align to TRBD2. Germline values: CDR1 SQVTM, CDR2 ANQGSEA. The CDR3 is 14 amino acids. V lost 4 bases, J lost 4 bases, and 8 bases stayed unmatched. DNA of the CDR3: TGCAGCGTTGGGTCGTCTAGCGGGGCTTACGAGCAGTACTTC. This encodes CSVGSSSGAYEQYF.

Concerning this clonotype itself: This may arise from a read error, as a much more abundant clone is one base away. The rearrangement uses TRBV6-2 or TRBV6-3 and TRBJ1-1; 7 positions agree with TRBD1. The CDR3 spans 15 residues. Germline trimming cut 6 bases from V and 0 bases from J; bases unmatched to any gene: 7. The germline gives CDR1 MNHEY, CDR2 SVGEGT. CDR3 amino acids: CASSTGTAMNTEAFF. The CDR3 DNA is TGTGCCAGCAGCACCGGGACAGCGATGAACACTGAAGCTTTCTTT.

The CDR3, as DNA: TGTGCCAGCAGTCCAAACAGGTATCAGCCCCAGCATTTT. It encodes CASSPNRYQPQHF. The rearrangement links TRBV12-3 or TRBV12-4 to TRBJ1-5, with D possibly matching TRBD1 (5 bases). V was clipped by 5 bases and J by 5 bases, with 10 bases between them. The CDR3 is 13 amino acids.

This CDR3 reads CASSLGTWGRSTEAFF. The DNA for the CDR3 is TGTGCCAGCAGCTTAGGTACTTGGGGGCGCAGCACTGAAGCTTTCTTT. J is TRBJ1-1 and V is TRBV7-8; D perhaps matches TRBD1 (6 bases). Trimming took 1 base from V and 4 from J, leaving 16 bases between them. Germline V gene data show CDR1 as SGHVS and CDR2 as FQNEAQ. The CDR3 covers 16 residues. Full variable domain (remainder filled in from reference TRBV7-8 and TRBJ1-1): GAGVSQSPRYKVAKRGQDVALRCDPISGHVSLFWYQQALGQGPEFLTYFQNEAQLDKSGLPSDRFFAERPEGSVSTLKIQRTQQEDSAVYLCASSLGTWGRSTEAFFGQGTRLTVV.

Ten or more counts support this clonotype. CDR3 in amino acids: CASSLDNGNQPQHF. The CDR3 bases are TGTGCCAGCAGCTTGGACAACGGCAATCAGCCCCAGCATTTT. The chain combines TRBV7-9 with TRBJ1-5; D possibly corresponds to TRBD1 (5 bases). Germline CDR1 SEHNR, CDR2 FQNEAQ (reference sequence). This CDR3 is 14 amino acids long. The germline V and J ends were trimmed by 3 bases and 2 bases, with 8 bases remaining between them.

This clonotype was detected many times. One end of the junction does not line up with germline, which may come from a read error. This rearrangement joins TRBV4-1 to TRBJ2-5, with D maybe TRBD2 (6 bases). The V gene's germline CDR1 is MGHRA and CDR2 YSYEKL. This CDR3 region has 16 residues. The CDR3 region has the DNA TGCGCCAGCAGCCAAGAGTCCCTAGCGTCCCAAAAGACCCAGTACTTC. It specifies CASSQESLASQKTQYF.

In this sample, this clonotype turned up many times. A much bigger clone sits one base away, suggesting this may be a read error. The chain links TRBV20-1 to TRBJ2-5; D not certain. Germline loops: CDR1 DFQATT, CDR2 SNEGSKA (reference sequence). The CDR3 covers 11 residues. V was clipped by 1 base and J by 5 bases, with 5 bases between them. CDR3 coding DNA: TGCAGTGCTAGAGCCTCCGAGACCCAGTACTTC. It translates to CSARASETQYF.